This T cell receptor (beta chain) comes out of a study of blood T cell repertoires in COVID-19. Study at large: Acute and convalescent COVID-19 samples came from the United States, Italy and Spain.

From germline, CDR1 is SGHDN and CDR2 FVKESK. V lost 5 bases, J lost 6 bases, and 11 bases stayed unmatched. This CDR3 has 16 residues. Libraries were prepared by immunoSEQ multiplex PCR; TCRdb keeps only in-frame clonotypes and omits some of them. The sample holds around 100,000 clones, about 89% seen once. The material sequenced was peripheral blood. J is TRBJ2-2 and V is TRBV14, with 8 nucleotides matching TRBD1. This receptor was identified in a man in his forties with acute or convalescent COVID-19. CDR3 in amino acids: CASSKLRTGKSGELFF. The DNA of the CDR3 is TGTGCCAGCAGCAAGCTGCGGACAGGGAAATCCGGGGAGCTGTTTTTT.